One and the same sample provided the 21 T cell receptor beta chains below, sequenced in a study of shared T cell receptors in the human thymus (dated by TCRdb to the early 2020s). Libraries were constructed by the immunoSEQ multiplex PCR assay. Imported from immuneACCESS, the table was reduced by TCRdb to in-frame sequences with V and J called. These copies leave out some clones; in studies compared against another copy, an unresolved V gene accounts for under half, and the cause of the remainder is not known. This sample comprises approximately 580,000 clones, about 84% of them detected only once. The ten largest clones add up to around 0.013% of the sample. The same specimen was also included in a second study, on human thymus T cells.

The sequenced material came from thymocytes. These receptor sequences come from a boy under two years old with a congenital heart defect. Donor details come from another sample of the same person, matched by shared clones.

This chain links TRBV28 with TRBJ2-7; D is possibly TRBD2 (5 bases). The germline V gene encodes CDR1 MDHEN and CDR2 SYDVKM. The CDR3 extends over 13 amino acids. Trimming took 2 bases from V and 6 from J, leaving 11 bases between them. CDR3 sequence (DNA): TGTGCCAGCAGTTTAGGCTTTGGGAGCGAGCAGTACTTC. Translating gives CASSLGFGSEQYF.

The gene calls are TRBV30 and TRBJ2-7, with D tentatively TRBD1 (6 bases). Per germline, CDR1 GTSNPN and CDR2 SVGIG (reference sequence). The CDR3 has 19 amino acids. Deletions cut 0 bases from V and 7 bases from J, with 31 bases between. CDR3 protein: CAWSVAPKITGQAGCEQYF. The CDR3 DNA is TGTGCCTGGAGTGTAGCCCCTAAAATCACGGGACAAGCCGGGTGTGAGCAGTACTTC.

In this sample, this clone turned up once. The chain carries TRBV15 and TRBJ1-5; D gene ambiguous. Trimming took 0 bases from V and 5 from J, leaving 14 bases between them. Germline-derived CDR1 and CDR2 are LNHNV and YYDKDF (reference sequence). The CDR3 loop spans 16 amino acids. The CDR3 loop reads CATSRDRFGGHQPQHF. The DNA of the CDR3 is TGTGCCACCAGCAGAGATCGATTCGGAGGTCATCAGCCCCAGCATTTT.

The V call is TRBV28, the J call TRBJ2-7, with 9 bases matching TRBD1. Unmatched junction bases numbered 10, after V lost 5 bases and J lost 5 bases. The CDR3 is made up of 15 amino acids. Germline CDR1 and CDR2: MDHEN and SYDVKM. For the CDR3, the DNA is TGTGCCAGCAGTCCCCTCCGGGACAGGGACCACGAGCAGTACTTC. Translating gives CASSPLRDRDHEQYF.

Only a few counts were recorded for this clone. V is TRBV5-6 and J is TRBJ1-3; TRBD1 agrees at 10 bases. The CDR3 is made up of 15 amino acids. CDR1 and CDR2 from the germline V gene are SGHDT and YYEEEE. The V and J ends lost 5 bases and 2 bases, in that order; junction bases with no gene match: 4. CDR3 sequence reads: CASRVGTGAGNTIYF. The CDR3 DNA reads as TGTGCCAGCAGGGTCGGGACAGGGGCTGGAAACACCATATATTTT.

The chain has TRBV5-4 and TRBJ2-3; 14 positions agree with TRBD2. Germline CDR1 SGHNT, CDR2 YYREEE (reference sequence). V lost 4 bases to trimming and J lost 6 bases; unmatched junction nucleotides: 19. The CDR3 covers 20 residues. The DNA of the CDR3 is TGTGCCAGCAGCCGCGGACTAGCGGGAGGAGGGGCCCGAAATTACGATACGCAGTATTTT. It codes for CASSRGLAGGGARNYDTQYF. Full variable domain (rest looked up from reference TRBV5-4 and TRBJ2-3): ETGVTQSPTHLIKTRGQQVTLRCSSQSGHNTVSWYQQALGQGPQFIFQYYREEENGRGNFPPRFSGLQFPNYSSELNVNALELDDSALYLCASSRGLAGGGARNYDTQYFGPGTRLTVL.

The V and J genes are TRBV5-6 and TRBJ2-3, with 12 nucleotides matching TRBD2. Trimming removed 4 bases from V and 2 bases from J; junction bases left unmatched: 5. The length of the CDR3 is 16 residues. The germline V gene has CDR1 SGHDT and CDR2 YYEEEE. In DNA, the CDR3 is TGTGCCAGCAGCATCGGGACTAGCGGGCACACAGATACGCAGTATTTT. This sequence encodes CASSIGTSGHTDTQYF.

This clone has only one observation. CDR3 residues: CASSLKARDRNYEQYF. Here the CDR3 DNA reads TGCGCCAGCAGCTTGAAAGCCCGGGACAGGAACTACGAGCAGTACTTC. The chain uses TRBV5-1 and TRBJ2-7; 8 bases are shared with TRBD1. V trimming: 1 base; J trimming: 3 bases; junction bases outside the gene matches: 9. The CDR3 totals 16 residues. CDR1 is SGHRS and CDR2 is YFSETQ in the germline V gene.

The rearrangement uses TRBV12-5 and TRBJ1-2, with D unresolved. Germline V gene sequence: CDR1 LGHNT, CDR2 FRNRAP. The CDR3 is made up of 11 amino acids. Deletions cut 4 bases from V and 5 bases from J, with 5 bases between. The CDR3 is CASGSRYGYTF. The CDR3 DNA reads TGTGCTAGTGGTTCCCGGTATGGCTACACCTTC.

The chain links TRBV11-2 to TRBJ2-1; TRBD2 matches at 11 bases. With V trimmed by 5 bases and J by 2 bases, 8 bases remained unmatched. Germline CDR1 SGHAT, CDR2 FQNNGV. The CDR3 is 17 amino acids. The CDR3 region has the DNA TGTGCCAGCAGCCCCTGGACTAGCGGGCCCGCCTACAATGAGCAGTTCTTC. As protein: CASSPWTSGPAYNEQFF.

The chain couples TRBV7-6 to TRBJ2-3, with 10 bases aligning to TRBD2. Unmatched junction bases numbered 11, after V lost 6 bases and J lost 2 bases. From germline, CDR1 is SGHVS and CDR2 FNYEAQ. This CDR3 contains 17 residues. The DNA of the CDR3 is TGTGCCAGCAGTCAAGGTGCCCTAGCGGGAGTCACAGATACGCAGTATTTT. The encoded protein is CASSQGALAGVTDTQYF.

The chain has TRBV18 and TRBJ2-1; a possible D gene is TRBD1 (6 bases). The V end lost 1 base, the J end lost 6 bases, and 16 bases lay between the germline ends. Germline assignment: CDR1 KGHSH and CDR2 LQKENI. The CDR3 has 16 residues. Written as DNA, the CDR3 is TGTGCCAGCTCACCACTGGGCAGGGGACATGGCAATGAGCAGTTCTTC. Translating gives CASSPLGRGHGNEQFF.

The chain uses TRBV11-3 and TRBJ2-7; 9 bases are shared with TRBD2. Germline V lookup: CDR1 SGHNT, CDR2 YENEEA. This CDR3 contains 15 residues. J was trimmed by 2 bases and V by 5 bases; bases with no gene match: 7. The CDR3 reads CASSIPGLAPYEQYF. For the CDR3, the DNA is TGTGCCAGCAGCATCCCGGGACTAGCACCCTACGAGCAGTACTTC.

The rearrangement uses TRBV6-1 and TRBJ1-2, with D hard to call. The CDR3 covers 15 residues. Trimming stripped 2 bases from V and 8 bases from J, with 18 bases between. The germline V gene encodes CDR1 MNHNS and CDR2 SASEGT. This chain's CDR3 is CASSEIGRTIRGYTF. DNA of the CDR3: TGTGCCAGCAGTGAAATCGGGAGGACTATTCGGGGCTACACCTTC.

This clone was seen only a few times. The V gene is TRBV14, the J gene TRBJ2-2; 7 nucleotides match TRBD2. This CDR3 has 16 residues. Germline CDR1 SGHDN, CDR2 FVKESK. With 1 base clipped from V and 5 bases from J, the junction kept 7 bases outside the gene matches. CDR3 sequence (DNA): TGTGCCAGCAGCCAAGCCGGGGGGAAGCCGACCGGGGAGCTGTTTTTT. Amino acids: CASSQAGGKPTGELFF.

Concerning this clone: The same CDR3 also results from other DNA sequences found in this sample. The chain joins TRBV27 to TRBJ2-1; TRBD2 aligns across 8 bases. CDR1 is MNHEY, CDR2 SMNVEV, per germline (reference sequence). Trimming cost V 2 bases and J 5 bases; bases outside gene matches: 2. The CDR3 extends over 14 amino acids. The CDR3 DNA reads as TGTGCCAGCAGTTTAACTAGCGGAGACAATGAGCAGTTCTTC. This codes for CASSLTSGDNEQFF.

The chain employs TRBV4-2 and TRBJ1-1; maybe TRBD1 (6 bases). V was trimmed by 6 bases and J by 2 bases, leaving 22 bases between them. This CDR3 contains 17 residues. Looked up from germline, CDR1 is LGHNA and CDR2 is YNFKEQ. The CDR3 sequence: CASRLRDNHDPNTEAFF. The CDR3 DNA sequence: TGTGCCAGCAGACTACGGGACAACCACGACCCCAACACTGAAGCTTTCTTT.

The chain couples TRBV10-1 to TRBJ2-5; D uncertain. The V end lost 2 bases, the J end lost 5 bases, and 9 bases lay between the germline ends. CDR1 is WNHNN, CDR2 SYGVQD, per germline (reference sequence). There are 13 residues in the CDR3. The CDR3, as DNA: TGCGCCAGCAGTGAGAGGCGGCGGGAGACCCAGTACTTC. This encodes CASSERRRETQYF.

This clone was seen just once. The genes are TRBV4-1 and TRBJ2-7, with 10 bases lining up with TRBD2. Trimming cost V 1 base and J 5 bases; bases outside gene matches: 14. The germline CDR1 and CDR2 sequences are MGHRA and YSYEKL. The CDR3 spans 18 residues. The DNA of the CDR3 is TGCGCCAGCAGCCAAGGGTGGGTATCTAGCGGGAGAAATCACGAGCAGTACTTC. This gives the protein CASSQGWVSSGRNHEQYF.

DNA for the CDR3: TGTGCCAGCAGCCCACGACTAGCGGGAGATGACGAGCAGTACTTC. It encodes CASSPRLAGDDEQYF. The chain recombines TRBV7-2 with TRBJ2-7; 12 bases line up with TRBD2. The germline CDR1 and CDR2 sequences are SGHTA and FQGNSA. CDR3 length: 15 amino acids. V lost 5 bases, J lost 5 bases, and 7 bases stayed unmatched.

The chain recombines TRBV28 with TRBJ2-7; D is uncertain. CDR1 and CDR2 from the germline V gene are MDHEN and SYDVKM. The CDR3 sequence is 11 residues long. The ends were cut back, 3 bases at V and 7 bases at J, with 7 bases in the middle. The CDR3 reads CASSFKEEQYF. The CDR3 nucleotides are TGTGCCAGCAGTTTTAAAGAGGAGCAGTACTTC.